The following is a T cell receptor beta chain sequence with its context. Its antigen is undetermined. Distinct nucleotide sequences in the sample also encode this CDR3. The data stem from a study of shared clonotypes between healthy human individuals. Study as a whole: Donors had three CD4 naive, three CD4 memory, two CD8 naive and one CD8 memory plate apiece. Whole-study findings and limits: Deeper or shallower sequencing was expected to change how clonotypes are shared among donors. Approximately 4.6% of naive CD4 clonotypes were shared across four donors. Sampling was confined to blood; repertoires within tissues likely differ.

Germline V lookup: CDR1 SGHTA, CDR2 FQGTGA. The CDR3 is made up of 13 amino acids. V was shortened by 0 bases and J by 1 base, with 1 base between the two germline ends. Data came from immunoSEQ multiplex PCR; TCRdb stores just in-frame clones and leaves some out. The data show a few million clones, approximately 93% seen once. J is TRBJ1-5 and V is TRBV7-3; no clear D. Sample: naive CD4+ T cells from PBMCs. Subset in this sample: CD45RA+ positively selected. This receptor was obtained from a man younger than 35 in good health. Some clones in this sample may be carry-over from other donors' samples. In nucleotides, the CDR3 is TGTGCCAGCAGCTTAACGAGCAATCAGCCCCAGCATTTT. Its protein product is CASSLTSNQPQHF. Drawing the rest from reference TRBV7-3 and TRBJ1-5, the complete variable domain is GAGVSQTPSNKVTEKGKYVELRCDPISGHTALYWYRQSLGQGPEFLIYFQGTGAADDSGLPNDRFFAVRPEGSVSTLKIQRTERGDSAVYLCASSLTSNQPQHFGDGTRLSIL.